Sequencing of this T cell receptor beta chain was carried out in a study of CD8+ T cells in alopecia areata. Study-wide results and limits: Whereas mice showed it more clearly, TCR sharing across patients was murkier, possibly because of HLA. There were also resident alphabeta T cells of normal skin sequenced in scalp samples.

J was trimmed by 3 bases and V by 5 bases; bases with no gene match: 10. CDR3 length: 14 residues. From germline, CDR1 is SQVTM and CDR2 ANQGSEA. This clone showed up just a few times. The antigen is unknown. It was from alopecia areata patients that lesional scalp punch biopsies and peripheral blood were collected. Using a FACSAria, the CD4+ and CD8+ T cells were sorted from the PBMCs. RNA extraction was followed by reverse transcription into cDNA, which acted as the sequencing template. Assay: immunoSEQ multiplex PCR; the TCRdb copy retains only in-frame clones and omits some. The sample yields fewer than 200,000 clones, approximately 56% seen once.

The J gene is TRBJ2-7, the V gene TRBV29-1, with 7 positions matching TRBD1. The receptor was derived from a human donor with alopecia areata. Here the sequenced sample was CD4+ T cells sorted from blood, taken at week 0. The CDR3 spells CSVHRDSGGYEQYF. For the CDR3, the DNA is TGCAGCGTTCACAGGGACAGCGGAGGCTACGAGCAGTACTTC.